Listed here are 22 T cell receptor beta chains from one sample, sequenced in a study of T cell responses to AZD1222 COVID-19 vaccine. Repertoires were generated with immunoSEQ multiplex PCR, while TCRdb's copy carries only in-frame clones and drops some. The sample has approximately 130,000 clones; approximately 85% are singletons. The material was peripheral blood, obtained on day 0 of AZD1222 vaccination. These receptor sequences come from an adult in good health.

V and J are TRBV5-1 and TRBJ1-4; a weak D match, TRBD1 (5 bases). The germline V gene encodes CDR1 SGHRS and CDR2 YFSETQ. The CDR3 is made up of 15 amino acids. V lost 5 bases and J 3 bases, leaving 14 bases between the germline ends. The CDR3 region has the DNA TGCGCCAGCAGTCCGGAGGGGTCTTCTAATGAAAAACTGTTTTTT. It encodes CASSPEGSSNEKLFF. The full variable domain, its missing parts supplied by reference TRBV5-1 and TRBJ1-4, is KAGVTQTPRYLIKTRGQQVTLSCSPISGHRSVSWYQQTPGQGLQFLFEYFSETQRNKGNFPGRFSGRQFSNSRSEMNVSTLELGDSALYLCASSPEGSSNEKLFFGSGTQLSVL.

The V and J genes are TRBV21-1 and TRBJ1-4. TRBV21-1 is designated a pseudogene. The CDR3 has 14 residues. CDR3: CASKAEEVGEKLFF. For the CDR3, the DNA is TGTGCCAGCAAAGCGGAGGAAGTCGGTGAAAAACTGTTTTTT.

V is TRBV4-1 and J is TRBJ1-1; TRBD1 agrees at 7 bases. CDR1 is MGHRA, CDR2 YSYEKL, per germline. Trimming at V came to 1 base and at J to 1 base, leaving 6 bases not matched to a gene. The CDR3 covers 16 residues. Here the CDR3 DNA reads TGCGCCAGCAGCCAAGTCCAGGACAGGCCGAACACTGAAGCTTTCTTT. Its protein is CASSQVQDRPNTEAFF.

V usage is TRBV15 and J usage is TRBJ1-5, with 10 bases lining up with TRBD1. With 3 bases clipped from V and 5 bases from J, the junction kept 1 base outside the gene matches. The germline V gene encodes CDR1 LNHNV and CDR2 YYDKDF (reference sequence). The CDR3 runs to 14 residues. The CDR3 region is CATSSGQGDQPQHF. The CDR3, as DNA: TGTGCCACCAGCAGCGGACAGGGGGATCAGCCCCAGCATTTT. Using reference TRBV15 and TRBJ1-5 for the parts outside the CDR3, the full variable domain is DAMVIQNPRYQVTQFGKPVTLSCSQTLNHNVMYWYQQKSSQAPKLLFHYYDKDFNNEADTPDNFQSRRPNTSFCFLDIRSPGLGDTAMYLCATSSGQGDQPQHFGDGTRLSIL.

This chain uses TRBV7-9 with TRBJ1-1; D is perhaps TRBD1 (6 bases). Looked up from germline, CDR1 is SEHNR and CDR2 is FQNEAQ (reference sequence). This CDR3 contains 12 residues. The V end lost 5 bases, the J end lost 6 bases, and 10 bases lay between the germline ends. The CDR3 spells CASSTTGAEAFF. In DNA, the CDR3 is TGTGCCAGCAGCACGACAGGCGCTGAAGCTTTCTTT.

V gene TRBV28 combines with J gene TRBJ1-2; D is possibly TRBD1 (6 bases). Germline CDR1 and CDR2: MDHEN and SYDVKM. Trimming cost V 6 bases and J 4 bases, with 15 bases left between them. The CDR3 runs to 14 residues. CDR3 coding DNA: TGTGCCAGCAGCCAGGACAGAAGAGGCTATGGCTACACCTTC. Protein: CASSQDRRGYGYTF.

The chain combines TRBV4-2 with TRBJ2-1; TRBD2 agrees at 9 bases. The V gene end was trimmed by 1 base and the J gene end by 5 bases; junction bases not matched to a gene: 6. The germline V gene has CDR1 LGHNA and CDR2 YNFKEQ. The CDR3 is 16 residues long. CDR3 coding DNA: TGTGCCAGCAGCCAAGGGCAGCGGGGGGACGACAATGAGCAGTTCTTC. Its protein is CASSQGQRGDDNEQFF.

The genes are TRBV19 and TRBJ1-2, with 9 positions matching TRBD1. CDR1 and CDR2 (germline): LNHDA, SQIVND (reference sequence). The CDR3 runs 15 residues. Trimming at V came to 6 bases and at J to 3 bases, leaving 8 bases not matched to a gene. In nucleotides, the CDR3 is TGTGCCAGTAGCCGGGGACAGGGTGGAGACTATGGCTACACCTTC. Encoded protein: CASSRGQGGDYGYTF.

The chain combines TRBV25-1 with TRBJ1-5, with TRBD1 as a possible D gene (6 bases). The CDR3 consists of 16 residues. The germline V gene has CDR1 MGHDK and CDR2 SYGVNS. The germline V and J ends were trimmed by 1 base and 0 bases, with 10 bases remaining between them. The DNA for the CDR3 is TGTGCCAGCAGTGAATCCGGGGGACATAGCAATCAGCCCCAGCATTTT. Translating gives CASSESGGHSNQPQHF.

The J gene is TRBJ1-5, the V gene TRBV28; D remains ambiguous. Trimming stripped 7 bases from V and 2 bases from J, with 18 bases between. CDR3 size: 16 residues. Looked up from germline, CDR1 is MDHEN and CDR2 is SYDVKM. The CDR3 region is CASTPGGVRRNQPQHF. The CDR3 DNA is TGTGCCAGCACCCCAGGCGGGGTCAGGCGCAATCAGCCCCAGCATTTT.

The chain uses TRBV19 and TRBJ2-1; the match to TRBD1 covers 8 bases. V lost 7 bases to trimming and J lost 7 bases; unmatched junction nucleotides: 3. CDR1 and CDR2 from the germline V gene are LNHDA and SQIVND (reference sequence). This CDR3 has 12 residues. The CDR3: CASTGQGNEQFF. CDR3 coding DNA: TGTGCCAGTACCGGACAGGGTAATGAGCAGTTCTTC.

The chain employs TRBV27 and TRBJ1-5; maybe TRBD1 (6 bases). The CDR3 spans 14 residues. V lost 7 bases and J 1 base, leaving 11 bases between the germline ends. CDR1 and CDR2 from the germline V gene are MNHEY and SMNVEV (reference sequence). CDR3 coding DNA: TGTGCCAGCATGACACAGGGCAGCAATCAGCCCCAGCATTTT. Its protein product is CASMTQGSNQPQHF.

This clone was found a few times. V and J are TRBV5-5 and TRBJ2-7; D is uncertain. Germline lookup yields CDR1 SGHKS and CDR2 YYEKEE (reference sequence). The V end was cut by 3 bases, the J end by 2 bases, with 15 bases between. This CDR3 is built from 15 residues. This CDR3 is CASSSPLRSTYEQYF. CDR3 DNA: TGTGCCAGCAGCTCCCCCTTGAGGAGTACCTACGAGCAGTACTTC.

This clone was seen more than once but under ten times. The CDR3 spells CASTRPQALDEQYF. The DNA of the CDR3 is TGTGCCAGCACCCGACCCCAGGCGTTGGACGAGCAGTACTTC. The chain couples TRBV6-5 to TRBJ2-7; D uncertain. Trimming took off 7 bases at V and 5 bases at J, with 18 bases between the two ends. The CDR3 runs 14 residues. Germline V lookup: CDR1 MNHEY, CDR2 SVGAGI.

The chain links TRBV12-3 or TRBV12-4 to TRBJ1-1, with D maybe TRBD1 (5 bases). V dropped 8 bases and J dropped 6 bases, with 16 bases sitting between them. This CDR3 region has 13 residues. The CDR3 loop is CASYSRERSEAFF. CDR3 nucleotide sequence: TGTGCCAGCTACTCCAGGGAAAGGTCTGAAGCTTTCTTT.

The rearrangement links TRBV4-3 to TRBJ2-7, with D perhaps TRBD2 (6 bases). The CDR3 is 15 residues long. Per the germline V gene, CDR1 is LGHNA and CDR2 is YSLEER. The V gene lost 0 bases and the J gene lost 2 bases, with 11 bases spanning the gap. DNA for the CDR3: TGCGCCAGCAGCCAAGAGGTGCGGGAAACCTACGAGCAGTACTTC. Residues: CASSQEVRETYEQYF.

The gene calls are TRBV18 and TRBJ1-3; D gene uncertain. Germline V CDR1 and CDR2: KGHSH, LQKENI. The CDR3 contains 14 residues. The V gene lost 2 bases and the J gene lost 4 bases, with 9 bases spanning the gap. The CDR3 loop reads CASSPTPGGNTIYF. DNA for the CDR3: TGTGCCAGCTCACCAACCCCGGGGGGAAACACCATATATTTT.

CDR3 sequence: CASSFSSQGVGQPQHF. The CDR3 bases are TGTGCCAGCAGTTTTTCATCTCAGGGAGTAGGACAGCCCCAGCATTTT. This sequence joins TRBV6-5 and TRBJ1-5; TRBD1 is a possible D gene (5 bases). The V gene's germline CDR1 is MNHEY and CDR2 SVGAGI. V dropped 4 bases and J dropped 7 bases, with 20 bases sitting between them. The CDR3 extends over 16 amino acids.

The chain combines TRBV7-2 with TRBJ1-1, with a possible D match to TRBD1 (5 bases). Germline V gives CDR1 SGHTA, CDR2 FQGNSA. CDR3 length: 14 amino acids. Trimming stripped 1 base from V and 1 base from J, with 7 bases between. The CDR3 nucleotides read TGTGCCAGCAGCTTAGATACAGGGAACACTGAAGCTTTCTTT. Its protein product is CASSLDTGNTEAFF.

The chain joins TRBV2 to TRBJ2-1, with D maybe TRBD2 (5 bases). Trimming cost V 5 bases and J 2 bases, with 10 bases left between them. The CDR3 has 14 amino acids. Per germline, CDR1 SNHLY and CDR2 FYNNEI. Here the CDR3 DNA reads TGTGCCAGCAGTAACCAGCGGACCTACAATGAGCAGTTCTTC. Amino acids: CASSNQRTYNEQFF. The entire variable domain, with the rest obtained from reference TRBV2 and TRBJ2-1, is as follows: EPEVTQTPSHQVTQMGQEVILRCVPISNHLYFYWYRQILGQKVEFLVSFYNNEISEKSEIFDDQFSVERPDGSNFTLKIRSTKLEDSAMYFCASSNQRTYNEQFFGPGTRLTVL.

There are a few counts of this clone. The gene calls are TRBV30 and TRBJ1-1; no firm D call. Deletions cut 0 bases from V and 1 base from J, with 6 bases between. The CDR3 extends over 13 amino acids. From germline, CDR1 is GTSNPN and CDR2 SVGIG (reference sequence). CDR3 residues: CAWSVFTNTEAFF. The CDR3 DNA is TGTGCCTGGAGTGTATTCACGAACACTGAAGCTTTCTTT.

V is TRBV5-3 and J is TRBJ2-5, with unresolved D. TRBV5-3 is filed as an ORF, its function uncertain. Deletions cut 2 bases from V and 5 bases from J, with 10 bases between. The CDR3 has 13 residues. Here the CDR3 reads CARSFFTQETQYF. DNA of the CDR3: TGTGCCAGAAGCTTCTTCACCCAGGAGACCCAGTACTTC.